This TCR beta chain was retrieved from a study of blood T cell repertoires in COVID-19 (dated by TCRdb to 2018 to 2021). The study in broad terms: Collaborator samples came from the United States, Italy and Spain and covered acute and convalescent phases of COVID-19. Deeply sampled blood TCRbeta repertoires from subjects exposed to, actively infected with, or recovered from COVID-19 were included in the dataset. The sample metadata nearly always contained a de-identified subject ID, COVID-19 status, age in years and sex. The material from the prospective study consisted of cDNA or gDNA derived from T cells, B-cell-depleted T cells, or PBMCs. The samples were drawn from the first 160 participants of the ongoing ImmuneRACE study and from 950 to 1,500 subjects provided by 6 global collaborators. The repertoires were released in a freely available public database meant as a resource for research on the immune response to SARS-CoV-2. Where available, HLA class I and class II types were taken from metadata supplied by the sample provider and were not determined by assay-based typing. The investigation overall reported the following: The quantity of clinical and demographic metadata differed by source and by participant and was supplied without curation.

In Seattle, one collaborating source enrolled patients while the infection was active and tracked those patients longitudinally over the course of disease. Collaborating institutions collected whole blood in K2EDTA tubes following their own protocols. For TCRbeta analysis, collaborator samples were shipped as frozen whole blood, as isolated PBMCs, or as DNA extracted from either sample type. The CDR3 contains 13 residues, cysteine and phenylalanine counted. The sequence is cut down to CDR3 DNA, 39 bases in frame from base 1. In the germline V gene, CDR1 corresponds to KGHSH and CDR2 to LQKENI. V is cut by 2 bases and J by 1 base, and the space between the germline ends is 5 bases. TCRbeta CDR3 regions were amplified from genomic DNA by means of the immunoSEQ Assay, a bias-controlled multiplex PCR. Per the source publication's procedure: Nucleated cell counts per sample were estimated from amplification of reference gene primers within the assay. Sequence reads were collapsed and filtered to measure the absolute abundance of every unique TCRbeta CDR3 rearrangement. For each sample, productive Simpson clonality was calculated as the square root of Simpson's diversity index over productive rearrangements. Entries here come from immuneACCESS through TCRdb and include only in-frame sequences with V and J called. Some clones fail to appear in such tables; in the studies checked, an unresolved V gene covers under half of the shortfall, and the cause of the remainder is unknown. The DNA was the basis for D and trimming; V, J and clone size are from that table. In this sample the table shows 250,000 or so clones, 90% of which occur a single time. Of the sample, 2.1% is held by the ten largest clones.

This clone has more than one count but fewer than ten. This receptor's antigen is unknown. No much larger clonotype is one base removed from it; base qualities were not supplied. The material sequenced was peripheral blood. The chain was built from TRBV18 and TRBJ2-5; the D gene cannot be named for sure. The sequence came from an older woman with COVID-19, enrolled during active disease. The nucleotide sequence reads TGTGCCAGCTCACCAACTATCCAAGAGACCCAGTACTTC. Its product reads: CASSPTIQETQYF.